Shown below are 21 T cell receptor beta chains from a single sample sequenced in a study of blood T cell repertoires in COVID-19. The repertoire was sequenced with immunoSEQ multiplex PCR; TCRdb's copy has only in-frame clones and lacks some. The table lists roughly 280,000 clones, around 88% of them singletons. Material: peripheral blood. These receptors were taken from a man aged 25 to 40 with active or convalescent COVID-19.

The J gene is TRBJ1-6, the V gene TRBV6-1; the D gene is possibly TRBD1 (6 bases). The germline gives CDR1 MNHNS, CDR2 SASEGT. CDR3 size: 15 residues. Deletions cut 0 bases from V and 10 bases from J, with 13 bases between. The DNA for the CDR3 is TGTGCCAGCAGTGAAGCACGACAGGCCCAATCACCCCTCCACTTT. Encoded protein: CASSEARQAQSPLHF.

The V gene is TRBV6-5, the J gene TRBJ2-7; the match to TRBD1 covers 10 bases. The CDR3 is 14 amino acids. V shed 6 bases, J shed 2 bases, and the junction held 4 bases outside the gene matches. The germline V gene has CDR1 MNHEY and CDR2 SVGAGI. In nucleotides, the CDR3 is TGTGCCAGCAGCCCGGACAGGGGGGCCTACGAGCAGTACTTC. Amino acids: CASSPDRGAYEQYF.

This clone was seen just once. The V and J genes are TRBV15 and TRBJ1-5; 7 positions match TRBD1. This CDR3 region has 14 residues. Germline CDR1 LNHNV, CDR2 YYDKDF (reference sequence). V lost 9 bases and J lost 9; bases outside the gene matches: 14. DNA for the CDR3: TGTGCCACGAAGGTCTACAGGGGCTTAGGGCCCCAGCATTTT. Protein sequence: CATKVYRGLGPQHF.

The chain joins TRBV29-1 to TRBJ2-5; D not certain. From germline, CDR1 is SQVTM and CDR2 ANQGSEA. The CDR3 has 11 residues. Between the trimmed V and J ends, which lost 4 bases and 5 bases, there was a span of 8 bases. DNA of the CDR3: TGCAGCGTTGCCCAGGCTGAGACCCAGTACTTC. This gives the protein CSVAQAETQYF.

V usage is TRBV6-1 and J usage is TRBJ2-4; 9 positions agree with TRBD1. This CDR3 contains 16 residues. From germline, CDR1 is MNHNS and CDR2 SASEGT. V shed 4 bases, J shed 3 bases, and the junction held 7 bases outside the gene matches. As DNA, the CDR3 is TGTGCCAGCAGTGGGGTCAGACAGGGGGGCAAAAACATTCAGTACTTC. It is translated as CASSGVRQGGKNIQYF.

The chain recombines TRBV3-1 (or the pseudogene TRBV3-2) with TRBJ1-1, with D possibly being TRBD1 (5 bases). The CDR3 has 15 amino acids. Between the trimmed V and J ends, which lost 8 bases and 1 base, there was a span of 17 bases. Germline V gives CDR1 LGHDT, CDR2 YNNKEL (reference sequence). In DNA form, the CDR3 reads TGTGCCAGCTCCAAAAGGACACGCGAGAACACTGAAGCTTTCTTT. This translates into CASSKRTRENTEAFF.

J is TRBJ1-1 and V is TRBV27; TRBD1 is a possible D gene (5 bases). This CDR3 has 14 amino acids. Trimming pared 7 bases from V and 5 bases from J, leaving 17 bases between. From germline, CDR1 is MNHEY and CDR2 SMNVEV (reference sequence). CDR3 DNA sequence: TGTGCCAGCACCGCGCAAGGGGAATGGACTGAAGCTTTCTTT. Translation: CASTAQGEWTEAFF.

The CDR3 region is CASSQEPGGVSGELFF. The CDR3 nucleotides read TGTGCCAGCAGCCAAGAGCCGGGAGGGGTTAGTGGGGAGCTGTTTTTT. The chain uses TRBV3-1 (or the pseudogene TRBV3-2) and TRBJ2-2; the match to TRBD2 covers 8 bases. CDR3 length: 16 residues. The ends lost 0 bases at V and 8 bases at J; junction bases unmatched: 8. Germline loops: CDR1 LGHDT, CDR2 YNNKEL (reference sequence).

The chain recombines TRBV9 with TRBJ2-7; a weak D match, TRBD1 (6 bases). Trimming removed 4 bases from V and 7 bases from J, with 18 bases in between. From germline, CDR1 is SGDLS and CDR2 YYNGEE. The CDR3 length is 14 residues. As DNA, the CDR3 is TGTGCCAGCAGCCCCGGGGCAGGGGAAGGGGAGCAGTACTTC. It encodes CASSPGAGEGEQYF.

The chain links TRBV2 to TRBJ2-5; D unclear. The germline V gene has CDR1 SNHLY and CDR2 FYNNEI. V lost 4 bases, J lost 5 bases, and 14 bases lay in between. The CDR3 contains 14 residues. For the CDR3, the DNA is TGTGCCAGCAGTGCCGATTCTGGGCGCGAGACCCAGTACTTC. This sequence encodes CASSADSGRETQYF. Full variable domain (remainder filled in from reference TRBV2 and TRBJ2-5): EPEVTQTPSHQVTQMGQEVILRCVPISNHLYFYWYRQILGQKVEFLVSFYNNEISEKSEIFDDQFSVERPDGSNFTLKIRSTKLEDSAMYFCASSADSGRETQYFGPGTRLLVL.

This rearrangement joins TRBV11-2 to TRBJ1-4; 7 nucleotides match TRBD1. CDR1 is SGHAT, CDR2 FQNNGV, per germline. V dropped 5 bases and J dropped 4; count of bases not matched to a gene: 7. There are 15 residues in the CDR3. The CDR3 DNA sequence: TGTGCCAGCAGCCCAAAGGGGACAGTTAATGAAAAACTGTTTTTT. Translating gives CASSPKGTVNEKLFF.

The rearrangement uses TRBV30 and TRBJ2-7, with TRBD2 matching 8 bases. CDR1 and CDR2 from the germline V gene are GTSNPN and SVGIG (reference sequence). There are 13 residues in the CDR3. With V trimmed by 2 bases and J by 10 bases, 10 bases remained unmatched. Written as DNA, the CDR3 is TGTGCCTGGAGTCCTGGAGCGGGGGCTGGACAGTACTTC. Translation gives CAWSPGAGAGQYF. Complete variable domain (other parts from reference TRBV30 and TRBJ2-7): SQTIHQWPATLVQPVGSPLSLECTVEGTSNPNLYWYRQAAGRGLQLLFYSVGIGQISSEVPQNLSASRPQDRQFILSSKKLLLSDSGFYLCAWSPGAGAGQYFGPGTRLTVT.

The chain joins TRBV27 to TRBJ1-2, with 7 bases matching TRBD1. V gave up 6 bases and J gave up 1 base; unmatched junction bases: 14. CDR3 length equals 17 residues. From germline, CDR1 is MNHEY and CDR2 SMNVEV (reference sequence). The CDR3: CASREASRGLINYGYTF. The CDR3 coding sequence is TGTGCCAGCAGGGAGGCGTCTAGGGGGCTCATTAACTATGGCTACACCTTC.

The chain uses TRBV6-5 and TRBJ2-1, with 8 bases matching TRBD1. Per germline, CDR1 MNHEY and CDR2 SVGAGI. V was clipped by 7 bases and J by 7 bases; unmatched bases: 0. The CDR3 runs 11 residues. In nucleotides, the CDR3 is TGTGCCAGCAACAGGGGGAATGAGCAGTTCTTC. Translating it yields CASNRGNEQFF.

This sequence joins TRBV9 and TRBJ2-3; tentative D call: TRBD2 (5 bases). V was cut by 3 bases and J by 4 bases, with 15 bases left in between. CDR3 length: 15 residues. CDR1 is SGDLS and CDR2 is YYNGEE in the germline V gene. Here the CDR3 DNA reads TGTGCCAGCAGCGCCGACCGGCCGGAGGCAGATACGCAGTATTTT. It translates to CASSADRPEADTQYF.

In nucleotides, the CDR3 is TGTGCCAGCATGCGCGCGGGCTCTGGAAACACCATATATTTT. Residues: CASMRAGSGNTIYF. The chain joins TRBV11-2 to TRBJ1-3; D is uncertain. CDR3 size: 14 residues. V was pared by 7 bases and J by 0 bases, with 10 bases between. The germline gives CDR1 SGHAT, CDR2 FQNNGV.

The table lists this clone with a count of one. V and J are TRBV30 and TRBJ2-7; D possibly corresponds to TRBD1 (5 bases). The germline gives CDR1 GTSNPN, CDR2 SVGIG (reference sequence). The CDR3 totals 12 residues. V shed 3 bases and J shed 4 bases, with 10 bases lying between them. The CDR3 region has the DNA TGTGCCTGGAGGACTGACAGTTACGAGCAGTACTTC. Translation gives CAWRTDSYEQYF.

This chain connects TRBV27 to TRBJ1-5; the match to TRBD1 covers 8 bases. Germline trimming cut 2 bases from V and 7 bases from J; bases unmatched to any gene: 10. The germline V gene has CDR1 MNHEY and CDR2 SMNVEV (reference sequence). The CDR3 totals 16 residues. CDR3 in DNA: TGTGCCAGCAGTTTAGTTGGTAGCAGGGGGCGACAGCCCCAGCATTTT. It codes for CASSLVGSRGRQPQHF.

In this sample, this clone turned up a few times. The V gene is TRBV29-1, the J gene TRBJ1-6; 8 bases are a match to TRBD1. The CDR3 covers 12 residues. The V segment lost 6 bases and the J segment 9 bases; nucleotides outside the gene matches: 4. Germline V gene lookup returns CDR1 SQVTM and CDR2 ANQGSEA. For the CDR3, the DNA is TGCAGCGTGGACAGGGTGGGTTCACCCCTCCACTTT. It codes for CSVDRVGSPLHF.

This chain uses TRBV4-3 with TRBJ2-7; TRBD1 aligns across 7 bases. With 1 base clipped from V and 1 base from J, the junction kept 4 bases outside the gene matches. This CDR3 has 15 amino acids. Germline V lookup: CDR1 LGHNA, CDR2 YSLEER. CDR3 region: CASSQGTGRSYEQYF. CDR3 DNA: TGCGCCAGCAGCCAAGGGACAGGACGATCCTACGAGCAGTACTTC.

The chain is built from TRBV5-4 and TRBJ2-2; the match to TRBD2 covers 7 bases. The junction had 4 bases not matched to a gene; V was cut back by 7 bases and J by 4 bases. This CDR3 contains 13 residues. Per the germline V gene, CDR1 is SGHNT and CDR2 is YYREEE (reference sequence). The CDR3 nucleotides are TGTGCCAGCCACTCGGGAGGCACCGGGGAGCTGTTTTTT. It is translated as CASHSGGTGELFF.